A selection of T cell receptor beta chains follows, all from one sample in a study of shared clonotypes between healthy human individuals. The data were produced by immunoSEQ multiplex PCR, yet TCRdb's version contains in-frame clones alone and is incomplete. Of about 980,000 clones detected, 60% to 85% appear once; the ten largest clones hold around 1.5%. The sample was memory CD4+ T cells sorted from blood. The receptors shown here come from a man younger than 35 in good health. Each CDR3 is given with its conserved first and last residue. A D gene is named only where the DNA matches it firmly. Part of the rows lack a size; the others show once, few, many or a class for expanded clones.

.	TRBV5-4	.	TRBJ1-2	TGTGCCAGCACCCCGGCCGGCAGTAAATATGGCTACACCTTC	CASTPAGSKYGYTF
few	TRBV5-1	.	TRBJ1-2	TGCGCCAGCAGCTTGGAGACCTATGGCTACACCTTC	CASSLETYGYTF
.	TRBV20-1	.	TRBJ2-3	TGCAGTGCTAGGTGGTTAGATACGCAGTATTTT	CSARWLDTQYF
few	TRBV30	.	TRBJ1-5	TGTGCCTGGAGTTTTGGGGGGTCCTATAGCAATCAGCCCCAGCATTTT	CAWSFGGSYSNQPQHF
.	TRBV5-1	TRBD2	TRBJ2-7	TGCGCCAGCAGCTCCGGACTAGCGGGAGGGCTCTCCTACGAGCAGTACTTC	CASSSGLAGGLSYEQYF
.	TRBV5-1	.	TRBJ2-7	TGCGCCAGCAGCTTGAGGGCACAGGAGCAAGGCGAGCAGTACTTC	CASSLRAQEQGEQYF
once	TRBV5-6	TRBD1	TRBJ2-7	TGTGCCAGCGGGGCCGGGACAGGGGTAACTCGATACGAGCAGTACTTC	CASGAGTGVTRYEQYF
once	TRBV7-9	.	TRBJ2-5	TGTGCCAGCAGCAACGCGGGGTGGGAGACCCAGTACTTC	CASSNAGWETQYF
.	TRBV11-2	TRBD1	TRBJ1-4	TGTGCCAGCAGCGTCTCCGGGACAGGGATTGAAAAACTGTTTTTT	CASSVSGTGIEKLFF
.	TRBV6-5	.	TRBJ2-5	TGTGCCAGCAGTTATATGGAGACCCAGTACTTC	CASSYMETQYF
.	TRBV10-3	TRBD2	TRBJ2-7	TGTGCCATCAGTGGAGGGACTAGATCCTACGAGCAGTACTTC	CAISGGTRSYEQYF
.	TRBV10-3	TRBD1	TRBJ2-7	TGTGCCATCAACCGACAGGGGGTGGGGTACGAGCAGTACTTC	CAINRQGVGYEQYF
.	TRBV5-1	.	TRBJ1-2	TGCGCCAGCAGCTTGGCTACAGAAACATCCTATGGCTACACCTTC	CASSLATETSYGYTF
.	TRBV7-6	TRBD2	TRBJ2-3	TGTGCCAGCAGCTTAACGGGGGGGCCAGATACGCAGTATTTT	CASSLTGGPDTQYF
many	TRBV11-2	.	TRBJ2-1	TGTGCCAGCAGCTTAGAGGGCCCAGCCTACAATGAGCAGTTCTTC	CASSLEGPAYNEQFF
.	TRBV7-8	.	TRBJ2-7	TGTGCCAGCAGCTTCCTTTGGGGGGCCTACGAGCAGTACTTC	CASSFLWGAYEQYF
few	TRBV2	.	TRBJ1-5	TGTGCCAGCAGGGATGAAAGCAATCAGCCCCAGCATTTT	CASRDESNQPQHF
once	TRBV7-8	.	TRBJ2-5	TGTGCCAGCAGCTTAGAGCACAGTCAAGAGACCCAGTACTTC	CASSLEHSQETQYF
.	TRBV10-2	.	TRBJ1-6	TGCGCCAGCAGTGAACTGAGGAAAGAGTATTCACCCCTCCACTTT	CASSELRKEYSPLHF
.	TRBV2	.	TRBJ2-3	TGTGCCAGCAGTGCGGGGGGGGGACAGTCGTCAGATACGCAGTATTTT	CASSAGGGQSSDTQYF
.	TRBV6-1	.	TRBJ2-5	TGTGCCAGCGTAAGAGAACGGGGACAAGAGACCCAGTACTTC	CASVRERGQETQYF
once	TRBV10-3	.	TRBJ2-5	TGTGCCATCAGTGAATGGGGAAGGGGGCAAGAGACCCAGTACTTC	CAISEWGRGQETQYF
.	TRBV2	TRBD1	TRBJ2-5	TGTGCCAGCACCCGACAGGGGGCAGAGACCCAGTACTTC	CASTRQGAETQYF
.	TRBV28	.	TRBJ1-4	TGTGCCAGCAGTGGGGGGGCATGGGAAAAACTGTTTTTT	CASSGGAWEKLFF
.	TRBV11-3	.	TRBJ2-7	TGTGCCAGCAGCGAAGATCGGGAGATCTACGAGCAGTACTTC	CASSEDREIYEQYF
.	TRBV27	.	TRBJ2-2	TGTGCCAGCAGCCAGGGGCCCGGGGAGCTGTTTTTT	CASSQGPGELFF
.	TRBV5-1	.	TRBJ1-5	TGCGCCAGCAACATCCTGGACAGCGGTCAGCCCCAGCATTTT	CASNILDSGQPQHF
.	TRBV18	.	TRBJ2-7	TGTGCCAGCTCAGGTAGCTCCTACGAGCAGTACTTC	CASSGSSYEQYF
.	TRBV29-1	.	TRBJ1-1	TGCAGCGTTGAACCTCGTCTCGTGGGTACTGAAGCTTTCTTT	CSVEPRLVGTEAFF
.	TRBV9	.	TRBJ2-7	TGTGCCAGCAGCGTGGGACTGTTCTCCTACGAGCAGTACTTC	CASSVGLFSYEQYF
.	TRBV4-1	.	TRBJ1-4	TGCGCCAGCAGCCAAGAAGGGGCCGTGTCTCGGGAAAAACTGTTTTTT	CASSQEGAVSREKLFF
.	TRBV28	TRBD1	TRBJ1-5	TGTGCCAGCAGTCCAGGACAGGGACTTATGGTCCAGCATTTT	CASSPGQGLMVQHF
.	TRBV7-2	TRBD2	TRBJ2-7	TGTGCCAGCAGCTTTGGTAGCGGGAGCTCCTACGAGCAGTACTTC	CASSFGSGSSYEQYF
.	TRBV10-1	.	TRBJ2-4	TGCGCCAGCAGTGAAGGCGGGGCGAGGGACATTCAGTACTTC	CASSEGGARDIQYF
.	TRBV29-1	.	TRBJ2-3	TGCAGCACTAAAGGCGCTGCCTCTAGCACAGATACGCAGTATTTT	CSTKGAASSTDTQYF
.	TRBV9	.	TRBJ2-2	TGTGCCAGCAGCGTACTGGGGGGAGGTGCCGGGGAGCTGTTTTTT	CASSVLGGGAGELFF
once	TRBV5-8	.	TRBJ1-2	TGTGCCAGCGGTCGACGAGTTCCTAACTATGGCTACACCTTC	CASGRRVPNYGYTF
.	TRBV4-3	.	TRBJ1-6	TGCGCCAGCAGCCTCTCCGGGAGCCTATCACCCCTCCACTTT	CASSLSGSLSPLHF
.	TRBV28	TRBD2	TRBJ2-5	TGTGCCAGCAGCTTAATAGGCCAAGCGGGGGAGACCCAGTACTTC	CASSLIGQAGETQYF